The 25 T cell receptor beta chains below come from one sample, sequenced in a study of a mutant IDH1 vaccine in newly diagnosed glioma. This sample's time point: baseline, week 1 (first vaccination visit). Treatment of the sample: pre-vaccination baseline after standard-of-care therapy. Only in-frame clones appear in the TCRdb table, and some are missing; sequencing was by immunoSEQ multiplex PCR. Found here are 85,000 to 100,000 clones, about four fifths of them singletons; the top ten hold approximately 7.9%. The input for sequencing was PBMCs, taken from a glioma patient treated with radiotherapy, temozolomide or both. Source of these receptors: a man between 40 and 49 years old with glioma.

The rearrangement uses TRBV5-6 and TRBJ2-7; D uncertain. This CDR3 is 13 amino acids long. The V end was cut by 4 bases, the J end by 3 bases, with 11 bases between. Germline assignment: CDR1 SGHDT and CDR2 YYEEEE. The DNA for the CDR3 is TGTGCCAGCAGCGGCGCACGGAGCTACGAGCAGTACTTC. Translated, it gives CASSGARSYEQYF.

The V gene is TRBV10-2, the J gene TRBJ2-3; D is unresolved. The V end lost 6 bases, the J end lost 7 bases, and 8 bases lay between the germline ends. The germline gives CDR1 WSHSY, CDR2 SAAADI. This CDR3 is 11 amino acids long. This chain's CDR3 is CASSQSYTQYF. The CDR3 DNA reads as TGCGCCAGCAGCCAATCTTATACGCAGTATTTT.

The chain carries TRBV19 and TRBJ1-2, with TRBD1 as a possible D gene (5 bases). This CDR3 comprises 15 residues. CDR1 is LNHDA and CDR2 is SQIVND in the germline V gene (reference sequence). V lost 2 bases to trimming and J lost 3 bases, with 13 bases between them. Here the CDR3 reads CASSINRFFDYGYTF. The CDR3 DNA follows: TGTGCCAGTAGTATAAACAGGTTTTTTGACTATGGCTACACCTTC.

The chain joins TRBV10-3 to TRBJ2-1; 9 nucleotides line up with TRBD2. There are 17 residues in the CDR3. Looked up from germline, CDR1 is ENHRY and CDR2 is SYGVKD. J gave up 8 bases and V 2 bases, and 13 bases lay outside the gene matches. For the CDR3, the DNA is TGTGCCATCAGTGAGACCTCGACTAGCGGCCTTTCCTATGAGCAGTTCTTC. Translating it yields CAISETSTSGLSYEQFF.

The chain links TRBV21-1 to TRBJ1-5. TRBV21-1 constitutes a pseudogene. The CDR3 runs to 16 residues. The CDR3 loop reads CASSPRGSGVDQPQHF. The CDR3 region has the DNA TGTGCCAGCAGCCCCCGGGGCTCGGGAGTCGATCAGCCCCAGCATTTT.

The V gene is TRBV6-1, the J gene TRBJ2-4; maybe TRBD2 (6 bases). Germline lookup yields CDR1 MNHNS and CDR2 SASEGT. The V and J ends lost 3 bases and 7 bases respectively, with 13 bases between them. The CDR3 consists of 14 residues. The CDR3 DNA sequence: TGTGCCAGCAGTGATCTACTAGCTATCAACATTCAGTACTTC. It yields the protein CASSDLLAINIQYF.

V and J are TRBV25-1 and TRBJ2-5; unclear D gene. The CDR3 has 14 residues. The germline V gene has CDR1 MGHDK and CDR2 SYGVNS. V was cut by 6 bases and J by 5 bases, with 16 bases left in between. The CDR3 nucleotides are TGTGCCAGCAGGCTAGGCCCTCTGAGGGAGACCCAGTACTTC. It encodes CASRLGPLRETQYF. Using reference TRBV25-1 and TRBJ2-5 for the parts outside the CDR3, the full variable domain is EADIYQTPRYLVIGTGKKITLECSQTMGHDKMYWYQQDPGMELHLIHYSYGVNSTEKGDLSSESTVSRIRTEHFPLTLESARPSHTSQYLCASRLGPLRETQYFGPGTRLLVL.

The chain has TRBV2 and TRBJ2-1; TRBD1 or TRBD2 may be the D gene (5 bases each). V shed 5 bases and J shed 0 bases, with 11 bases lying between them. This CDR3 spans 15 amino acids. Germline CDR1 reads SNHLY; CDR2 reads FYNNEI. The CDR3 DNA is TGTGCCAGCAGTCGGGGACGGAGCTCCTACAATGAGCAGTTCTTC. It specifies CASSRGRSSYNEQFF.

CDR3 sequence (DNA): TGTGCCAGCAGCCGGACAGCCGGTGAGGGCGAGCAGTACTTC. It translates to CASSRTAGEGEQYF. The chain recombines TRBV6-6 with TRBJ2-7, with D maybe TRBD1 (6 bases). Germline V CDR1 and CDR2: MNHNY, SVGAGI (reference sequence). Trimming cost V 6 bases and J 6 bases, with 18 bases left between them. The CDR3 length is 14 residues.

The count of this clone is one. The rearrangement joins TRBV7-2 to TRBJ2-7; 8 positions match TRBD1. The trim removed 6 bases at V and 3 bases at J, leaving 10 bases unmatched. This CDR3 is built from 15 residues. The germline V gene has CDR1 SGHTA and CDR2 FQGNSA. CDR3: CASSTPDRGNYEQYF. CDR3 sequence (DNA): TGTGCCAGCAGTACCCCAGACAGGGGAAACTACGAGCAGTACTTC.

The CDR3 protein is CASSLFSGQGSNEQFF. The CDR3 nucleotides are TGTGCCAGCTCATTATTCTCGGGACAGGGGAGCAATGAGCAGTTCTTC. The gene calls are TRBV18 and TRBJ2-1; 10 nucleotides match TRBD1. Germline CDR1 is KGHSH and CDR2 is LQKENI. With 5 bases clipped from V and 6 bases from J, the junction kept 10 bases outside the gene matches. This CDR3 region has 16 residues.

The CDR3, as DNA: TGTGCCAGCAGTTTCCCGGACGTCATGAACACTGAAGCTTTCTTT. Residues: CASSFPDVMNTEAFF. The gene calls are TRBV28 and TRBJ1-1; D gene uncertain. The CDR3 loop spans 15 amino acids. The V end was cut by 3 bases, the J end by 0 bases, with 11 bases between. Germline CDR1 is MDHEN and CDR2 is SYDVKM.

This sequence joins TRBV10-3 and TRBJ2-3; the match to TRBD1 covers 8 bases. Trimming at V came to 8 bases and at J to 2 bases, leaving 9 bases not matched to a gene. The CDR3 contains 15 residues. Germline CDR1 is ENHRY and CDR2 is SYGVKD. CDR3 sequence reads: CAIREDRGVTDTQYF. DNA of the CDR3: TGTGCCATCCGAGAAGACAGGGGCGTCACAGATACGCAGTATTTT.

The CDR3 DNA is TGTGCCAGCAGCTTTGCAGGTGACCAAAAAGATACGCAGTATTTT. Protein: CASSFAGDQKDTQYF. The V call is TRBV7-9, the J call TRBJ2-3; D is uncertain. CDR3 size: 15 residues. The V end lost 3 bases, the J end lost 5 bases, and 15 bases lay between the germline ends. The germline V gene has CDR1 SEHNR and CDR2 FQNEAQ (reference sequence).

This rearrangement joins TRBV12-5 to TRBJ1-4; 7 nucleotides agree with TRBD1. The ends lost 6 bases at V and 3 bases at J; junction bases unmatched: 7. This CDR3 is built from 15 residues. CDR1 is LGHNT and CDR2 is FRNRAP in the germline V gene. This CDR3 reads CASGTGQASNEKLFF. As DNA, the CDR3 is TGTGCTAGTGGGACCGGACAGGCCTCTAATGAAAAACTGTTTTTT.

The rearrangement joins TRBV5-4 to TRBJ1-6; D unclear. V was clipped by 0 bases and J by 8 bases, with 9 bases between them. From germline, CDR1 is SGHNT and CDR2 YYREEE (reference sequence). The CDR3 is made up of 14 amino acids. Here the CDR3 reads CASSLDPRDSPLHF. The CDR3, as DNA: TGTGCCAGCAGCTTGGATCCGAGGGATTCACCCCTCCACTTT.

V is TRBV6-5 and J is TRBJ2-1; D call uncertain. Trimming cost V 5 bases and J 6 bases, with 14 bases left between them. Germline CDR1 is MNHEY and CDR2 is SVGAGI. This CDR3 is built from 14 residues. In DNA form, the CDR3 reads TGTGCCAGCAGTAATAACGGGCGCGCCAATGAGCAGTTCTTC. Its translation: CASSNNGRANEQFF.

This chain links TRBV7-9 with TRBJ1-2; D unresolved. V was pared by 1 base and J by 1 base, with 7 bases between. The CDR3 runs 14 residues. Germline CDR1 and CDR2: SEHNR and FQNEAQ (reference sequence). Written as DNA, the CDR3 is TGTGCCAGCAGCTTAGGAGACCTTAACTATGGCTACACCTTC. Translating gives CASSLGDLNYGYTF.

The chain carries TRBV6-5 and TRBJ1-1; D call uncertain. The V end was cut by 6 bases, the J end by 5 bases, with 13 bases between. This CDR3 has 13 residues. Germline loops: CDR1 MNHEY, CDR2 SVGAGI. The CDR3 loop reads CASSQTPWTEAFF. The DNA of the CDR3 is TGTGCCAGCAGCCAGACCCCCTGGACTGAAGCTTTCTTT.

This sequence joins TRBV28 and TRBJ2-7; TRBD1 agrees at 9 bases. V was pared by 3 bases and J by 3 bases, with 6 bases of the junction left unmatched. Germline CDR1 MDHEN, CDR2 SYDVKM. This CDR3 is built from 15 residues. Here the CDR3 DNA reads TGTGCCAGCAGTTTTTCGGACAGGGGAAGCTACGAGCAGTACTTC. Residues: CASSFSDRGSYEQYF.

V and J are TRBV18 and TRBJ2-7; the match to TRBD1 covers 9 bases. This CDR3 is built from 18 residues. Germline V gene sequence: CDR1 KGHSH, CDR2 LQKENI. V lost 3 bases, J lost 1 base, and 13 bases stayed unmatched. CDR3: CASSPFASGQGLSYEQYF. The DNA of the CDR3 is TGTGCCAGCTCACCCTTTGCCTCGGGACAGGGTCTATCCTACGAGCAGTACTTC. The full variable domain, with the rest looked up from reference TRBV18 and TRBJ2-7, is NAGVMQNPRHLVRRRGQEARLRCSPMKGHSHVYWYRQLPEEGLKFMVYLQKENIIDESGMPKERFSAEFPKEGPSILRIQQVVRGDSAAYFCASSPFASGQGLSYEQYFGPGTRLTVT.

The J gene is TRBJ2-7, the V gene TRBV15; the D is unclear. CDR3 length equals 13 residues. With 4 bases removed from V and 0 bases from J, the gap between germline ends came to 7 bases. Germline loops: CDR1 LNHNV, CDR2 YYDKDF (reference sequence). The CDR3 DNA reads as TGTGCCACCAGCACAGTAAGCTCCTACGAGCAGTACTTC. The encoded protein is CATSTVSSYEQYF.

The chain employs TRBV5-1 and TRBJ2-5; 11 nucleotides agree with TRBD2. This CDR3 is built from 13 residues. Looked up from germline, CDR1 is SGHRS and CDR2 is YFSETQ. The V and J ends lost 3 bases and 8 bases, in that order; junction bases with no gene match: 3. The CDR3 region is CASSYTSGGTQYF. The CDR3 DNA reads as TGCGCCAGCAGCTATACTAGCGGGGGCACCCAGTACTTC.

This clone was found once. The chain employs TRBV7-9 and TRBJ2-1; TRBD2 matches 10 bases. This CDR3 spans 16 amino acids. Germline CDR1 reads SEHNR; CDR2 reads FQNEAQ (reference sequence). The junction had 11 bases not matched to a gene; V was cut back by 5 bases and J by 7 bases. CDR3 in DNA: TGTGCCAGCAGCCCGAAGGCAACTAGCGGGAATAATGAGCAGTTCTTC. As protein: CASSPKATSGNNEQFF.

The CDR3 DNA reads as TGTGCCAGCGGCAGGTTTCAAGAGACCCAGTACTTC. Its protein product is CASGRFQETQYF. V gene TRBV7-2 combines with J gene TRBJ2-5; D call uncertain. Germline CDR1 SGHTA, CDR2 FQGNSA. The CDR3 covers 12 residues. The V and J ends lost 8 bases and 2 bases respectively, with 9 bases between them.